This is a list of T cell receptor beta chains from one sample in a study of T cells after yellow fever vaccination. Via MiXCR, TCRdb re-called the 5' RACE reads, giving one row per CDR3 protein. The table has approximately 300,000 distinct CDR3 sequences, about 6.9% seen once; the top ten hold 15% to 20%. Material: PBMCs, obtained more than 35 days after the first yellow fever vaccination. All receptors derive from a man younger than 30 who received the YFV17D yellow fever vaccine. Each CDR3 is given without its conserved first and last residue.

v_gene: TRBV7-2; CDR3aa: ASSQGRGGELF
v_gene: TRBV12-3/TRBV12-4; CDR3aa: ASSPAGSTEAF
v_gene: TRBV19; CDR3aa: ASSIGFRTEAF
v_gene: TRBV25-1; CDR3aa: ASSNIPPILMSGGAHWAGELF
v_gene: TRBV29-1; CDR3aa: SSSPGLGNTEAF
v_gene: TRBV7-2; CDR3aa: ASSLRPSGARTEAF
v_gene: TRBV10-2; CDR3aa: ASLDRGFYGYT
v_gene: TRBV18; CDR3aa: ASSPREGLGEAF
v_gene: TRBV7-9; CDR3aa: ASSPARGEPYNEQF
v_gene: TRBV7-3; CDR3aa: ASSLTGAGNTEAF
v_gene: TRBV18; CDR3aa: ASSRLTGRAGNEKLF
v_gene: TRBV6-5; CDR3aa: ASSYLGGTTNEKLF
v_gene: TRBV5-1; CDR3aa: ASRSGHYGYT
v_gene: TRBV4-3; CDR3aa: ASSQETHPGGANVLT
v_gene: TRBV5-6; CDR3aa: ASSLVGGARWTDTQY
v_gene: TRBV6-5; CDR3aa: ASRNRYSGEYGYT
v_gene: TRBV4-3; CDR3aa: ASSLTGAGELF
v_gene: TRBV20-1; CDR3aa: SANGPPYLEETQY
v_gene: TRBV6-5; CDR3aa: ASSRGTVRY
v_gene: TRBV27; CDR3aa: ASYSGGAPHTEAF
v_gene: TRBV2; CDR3aa: ASSELEDTEAF
v_gene: TRBV7-3; CDR3aa: ASSLSGETDTQY
v_gene: TRBV12-3/TRBV12-4; CDR3aa: ASRTTGNTEAF
v_gene: TRBV9; CDR3aa: ASGSSGTYNEQF
v_gene: TRBV5-1; CDR3aa: ASRAGRDSTDTQY
v_gene: TRBV7-2; CDR3aa: ASKDSWNSPLH
v_gene: TRBV6-1; CDR3aa: ASSRAGDTGELF
v_gene: TRBV12-3/TRBV12-4; CDR3aa: ASRPNTEAF
v_gene: TRBV7-2; CDR3aa: ASSQDSPADTQY
v_gene: TRBV7-3; CDR3aa: ASSPSGVNTDTQY
v_gene: TRBV12-3/TRBV12-4; CDR3aa: ASSYGQGFNSPLH
v_gene: TRBV27; CDR3aa: ASSPNPDSPANSPLH
v_gene: TRBV27; CDR3aa: ASSATGPGELF
v_gene: TRBV5-8; CDR3aa: ASSTNRGRVDYEQY
v_gene: TRBV7-2; CDR3aa: ATRGQGGTTIY
v_gene: TRBV7-9; CDR3aa: ASSSPTGARTEAF
v_gene: TRBV6-4; CDR3aa: ASSPSGGGAGGELF
v_gene: TRBV12-3/TRBV12-4; CDR3aa: ASSRTPRQGTYGYT
v_gene: TRBV28; CDR3aa: ASSRRDRGLAGELF
v_gene: TRBV6-2/TRBV6-3; CDR3aa: ASSYSRDRGLSGELF
v_gene: TRBV20-1; CDR3aa: SARDSSGANVLT
v_gene: TRBV18; CDR3aa: ASSPSMGLGSPLH
v_gene: TRBV4-3; CDR3aa: ASSQEATSGGAYEQF
v_gene: TRBV20-1; CDR3aa: SARDLRQGNNSPLH
v_gene: TRBV25-1; CDR3aa: ASSIGSGGRELF
v_gene: TRBV5-6; CDR3aa: ASSDELTSGIYNEQF
v_gene: TRBV15; CDR3aa: ATSGTSGYNEQF
v_gene: TRBV6-2/TRBV6-3; CDR3aa: ASSYGASGATDTQY
v_gene: TRBV5-1; CDR3aa: ASSLDGSGNTIY
v_gene: TRBV6-1; CDR3aa: ASRRQGGQVAGEAF
v_gene: TRBV9; CDR3aa: ASSVGGTDEKLF
v_gene: TRBV6-6; CDR3aa: ASSSHTDTQY
v_gene: TRBV9; CDR3aa: ASSARLDREGETQY